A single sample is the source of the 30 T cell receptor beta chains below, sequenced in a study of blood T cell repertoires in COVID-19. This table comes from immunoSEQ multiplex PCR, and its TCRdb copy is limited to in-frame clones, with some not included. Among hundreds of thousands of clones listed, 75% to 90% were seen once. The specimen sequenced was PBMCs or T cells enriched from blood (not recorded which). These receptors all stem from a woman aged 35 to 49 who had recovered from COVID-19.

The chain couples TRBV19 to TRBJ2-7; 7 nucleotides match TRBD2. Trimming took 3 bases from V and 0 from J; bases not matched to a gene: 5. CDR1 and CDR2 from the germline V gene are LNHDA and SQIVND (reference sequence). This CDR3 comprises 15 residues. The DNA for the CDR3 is TGTGCCAGTAGTATGACCGGGACTACCTCCTACGAGCAGTACTTC. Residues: CASSMTGTTSYEQYF.

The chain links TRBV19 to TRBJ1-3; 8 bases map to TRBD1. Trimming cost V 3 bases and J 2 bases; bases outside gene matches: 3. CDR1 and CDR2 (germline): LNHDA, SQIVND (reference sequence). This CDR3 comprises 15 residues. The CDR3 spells CASSIRTGTGNTIYF. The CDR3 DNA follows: TGTGCCAGTAGTATTAGGACAGGGACTGGAAACACCATATATTTT. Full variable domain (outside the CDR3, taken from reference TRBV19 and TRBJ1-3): DGGITQSPKYLFRKEGQNVTLSCEQNLNHDAMYWYRQDPGQGLRLIYYSQIVNDFQKGDIAEGYSVSREKKESFPLTVTSAQKNPTAFYLCASSIRTGTGNTIYFGEGSWLTVV.

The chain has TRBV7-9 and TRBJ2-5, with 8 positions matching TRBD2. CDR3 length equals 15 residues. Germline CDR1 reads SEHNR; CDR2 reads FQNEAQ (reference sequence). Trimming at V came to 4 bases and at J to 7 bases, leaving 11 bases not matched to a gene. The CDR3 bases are TGTGCCAGCAGCTCCAGCGGGAGCTGGCACGGGACCCAGTACTTC. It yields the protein CASSSSGSWHGTQYF.

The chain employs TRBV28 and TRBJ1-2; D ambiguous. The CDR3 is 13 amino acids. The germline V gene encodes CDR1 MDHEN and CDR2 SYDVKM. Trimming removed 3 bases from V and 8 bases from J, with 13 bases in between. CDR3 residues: CASSLTISGGYTF. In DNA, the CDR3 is TGTGCCAGCAGTTTGACCATTTCGGGAGGCTACACCTTC.

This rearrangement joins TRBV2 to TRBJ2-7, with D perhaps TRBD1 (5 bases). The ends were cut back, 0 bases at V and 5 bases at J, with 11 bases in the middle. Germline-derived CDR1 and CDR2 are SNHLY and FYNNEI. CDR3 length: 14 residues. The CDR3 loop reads CASSEARASDEQYF. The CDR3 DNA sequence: TGTGCCAGCAGTGAAGCCAGGGCGTCCGACGAGCAGTACTTC.

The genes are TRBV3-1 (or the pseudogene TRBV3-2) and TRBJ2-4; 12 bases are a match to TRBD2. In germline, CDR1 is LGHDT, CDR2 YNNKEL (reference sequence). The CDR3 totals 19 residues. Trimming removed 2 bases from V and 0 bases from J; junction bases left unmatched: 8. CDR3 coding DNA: TGTGCCAGCAGCCAACTTACTAGCGGGAGGACCCTAGCCAAAAACATTCAGTACTTC. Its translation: CASSQLTSGRTLAKNIQYF.

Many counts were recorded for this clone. DNA of the CDR3: TGTGCCAGCAGTGAAGAGGCGGGACTAGCAAGGAACGAGCAGTACTTC. Its translation: CASSEEAGLARNEQYF. The chain joins TRBV6-1 to TRBJ2-7, with 9 nucleotides matching TRBD2. Trimming cost V 1 base and J 5 bases; bases outside gene matches: 9. The CDR3 sequence is 16 residues long. CDR1 is MNHNS, CDR2 SASEGT, per germline.

DNA for the CDR3: TGCGCCAGCAGAAGCGGAACCTACAATGAGCAGTTCTTC. Protein: CASRSGTYNEQFF. V and J are TRBV10-2 and TRBJ2-1; D may be TRBD2 (5 bases). Trimming left V 6 bases short and J 2 bases short, with 8 bases between. CDR1 is WSHSY and CDR2 is SAAADI in the germline V gene. The CDR3 runs to 13 residues.

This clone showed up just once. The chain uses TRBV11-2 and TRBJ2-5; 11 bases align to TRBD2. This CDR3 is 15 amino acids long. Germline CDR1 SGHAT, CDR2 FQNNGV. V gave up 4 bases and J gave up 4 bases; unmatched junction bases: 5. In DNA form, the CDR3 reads TGTGCCAGCAGCTCACTTCTAGCGGGAGGAGAGACCCAGTACTTC. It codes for CASSSLLAGGETQYF.

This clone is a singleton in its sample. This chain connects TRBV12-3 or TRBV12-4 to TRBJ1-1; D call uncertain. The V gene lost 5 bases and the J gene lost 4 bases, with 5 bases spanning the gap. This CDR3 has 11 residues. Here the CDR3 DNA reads TGTGCCAGCAGTACTGGCACTGAAGCTTTCTTT. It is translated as CASSTGTEAFF.

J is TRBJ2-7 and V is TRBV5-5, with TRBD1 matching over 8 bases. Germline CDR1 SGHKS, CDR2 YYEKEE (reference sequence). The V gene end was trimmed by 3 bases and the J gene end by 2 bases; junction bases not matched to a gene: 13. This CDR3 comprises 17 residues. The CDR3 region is CASSSYPDRVDAYEQYF. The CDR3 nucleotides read TGTGCCAGCAGCTCTTATCCGGACAGGGTCGATGCCTACGAGCAGTACTTC.

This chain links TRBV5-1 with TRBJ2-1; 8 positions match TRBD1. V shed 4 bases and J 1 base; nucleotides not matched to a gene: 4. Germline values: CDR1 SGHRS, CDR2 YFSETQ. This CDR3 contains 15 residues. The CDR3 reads CASSPDRVSYNEQFF. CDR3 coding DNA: TGCGCCAGCAGCCCGGACAGGGTGTCCTACAATGAGCAGTTCTTC.

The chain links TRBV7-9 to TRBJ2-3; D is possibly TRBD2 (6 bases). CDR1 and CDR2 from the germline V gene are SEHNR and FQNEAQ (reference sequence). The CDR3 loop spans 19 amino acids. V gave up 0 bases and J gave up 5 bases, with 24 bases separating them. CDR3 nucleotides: TGTGCCAGCAGCTTAGCGCAGTCGGACGGGAGAAAGGGAAGAGATACGCAGTATTTT. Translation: CASSLAQSDGRKGRDTQYF.

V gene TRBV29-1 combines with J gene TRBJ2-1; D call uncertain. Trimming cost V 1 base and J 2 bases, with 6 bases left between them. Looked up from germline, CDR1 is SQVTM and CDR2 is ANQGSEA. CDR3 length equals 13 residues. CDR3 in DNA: TGCAGCGTTGAAGGGCAAGCCTACAATGAGCAGTTCTTC. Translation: CSVEGQAYNEQFF.

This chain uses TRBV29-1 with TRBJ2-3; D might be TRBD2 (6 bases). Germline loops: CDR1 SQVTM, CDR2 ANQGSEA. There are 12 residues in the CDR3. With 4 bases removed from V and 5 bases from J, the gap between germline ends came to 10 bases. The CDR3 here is CSVAGSGDTQYF. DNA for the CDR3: TGCAGCGTTGCGGGTAGCGGAGATACGCAGTATTTT.

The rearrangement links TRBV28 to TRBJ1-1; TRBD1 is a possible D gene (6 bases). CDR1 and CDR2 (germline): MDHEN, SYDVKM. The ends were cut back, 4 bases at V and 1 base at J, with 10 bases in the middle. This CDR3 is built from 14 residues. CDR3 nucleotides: TGTGCCAGCAGTTCGACAGGTCGGAACACTGAAGCTTTCTTT. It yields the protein CASSSTGRNTEAFF.

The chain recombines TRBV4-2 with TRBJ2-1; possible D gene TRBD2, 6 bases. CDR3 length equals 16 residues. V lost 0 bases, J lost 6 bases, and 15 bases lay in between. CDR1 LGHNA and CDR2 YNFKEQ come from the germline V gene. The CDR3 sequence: CASSQEASGAPNEQFF. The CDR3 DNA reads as TGTGCCAGCAGCCAAGAGGCGTCGGGAGCCCCCAATGAGCAGTTCTTC.

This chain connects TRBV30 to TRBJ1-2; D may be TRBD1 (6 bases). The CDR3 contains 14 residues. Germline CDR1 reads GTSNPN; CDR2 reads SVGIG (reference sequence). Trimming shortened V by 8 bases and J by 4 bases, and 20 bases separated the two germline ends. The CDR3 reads CAHREQGLGYGYTF. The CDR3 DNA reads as TGTGCCCATAGGGAACAGGGTCTAGGCTATGGCTACACCTTC.

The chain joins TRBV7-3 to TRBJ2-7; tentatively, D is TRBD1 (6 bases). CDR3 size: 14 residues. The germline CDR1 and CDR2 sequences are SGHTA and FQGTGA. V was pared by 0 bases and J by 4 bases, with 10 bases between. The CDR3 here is CASSLTSTGYEQYF. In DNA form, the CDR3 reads TGTGCCAGCAGCTTAACGAGTACAGGGTACGAGCAGTACTTC.

CDR3 region: CASSKPPYGYTF. The DNA of the CDR3 is TGTGCCAGTAGTAAGCCCCCCTATGGCTACACCTTC. The chain employs TRBV19 and TRBJ1-2; D is unresolved. The germline CDR1 and CDR2 sequences are LNHDA and SQIVND (reference sequence). Trimming took 4 bases from V and 4 from J, leaving 7 bases between them. The length of the CDR3 is 12 residues.

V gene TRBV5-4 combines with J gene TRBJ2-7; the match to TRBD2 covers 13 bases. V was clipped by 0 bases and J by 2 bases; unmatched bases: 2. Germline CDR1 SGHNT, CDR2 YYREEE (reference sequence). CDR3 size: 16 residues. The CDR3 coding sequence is TGTGCCAGCAGCTTGGGGGGACTAGCGGGACCCTACGAGCAGTACTTC. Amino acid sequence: CASSLGGLAGPYEQYF.

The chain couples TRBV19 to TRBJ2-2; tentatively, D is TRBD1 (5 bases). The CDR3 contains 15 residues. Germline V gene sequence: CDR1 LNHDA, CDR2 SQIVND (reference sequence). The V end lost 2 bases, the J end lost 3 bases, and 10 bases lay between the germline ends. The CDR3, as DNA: TGTGCCAGTAGTATACTGGGGCGCCACACCGGGGAGCTGTTTTTT. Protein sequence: CASSILGRHTGELFF.

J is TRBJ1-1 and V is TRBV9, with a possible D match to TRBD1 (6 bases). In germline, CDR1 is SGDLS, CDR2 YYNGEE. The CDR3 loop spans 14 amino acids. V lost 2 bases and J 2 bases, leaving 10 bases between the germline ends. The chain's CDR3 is CASSVGQSNTEAFF. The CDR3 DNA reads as TGTGCCAGCAGCGTCGGACAGAGTAACACTGAAGCTTTCTTT.

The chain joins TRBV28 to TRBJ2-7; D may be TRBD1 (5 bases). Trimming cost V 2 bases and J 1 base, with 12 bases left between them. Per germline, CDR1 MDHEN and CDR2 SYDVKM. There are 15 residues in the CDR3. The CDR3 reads CASSLLTVGSYEQYF. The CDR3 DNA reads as TGTGCCAGCAGTTTACTGACAGTCGGATCCTACGAGCAGTACTTC.

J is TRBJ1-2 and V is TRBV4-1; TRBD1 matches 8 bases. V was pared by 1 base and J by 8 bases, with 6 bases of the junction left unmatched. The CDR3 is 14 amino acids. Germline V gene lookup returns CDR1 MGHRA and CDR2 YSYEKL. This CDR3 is CASSQGTGLIGYTF. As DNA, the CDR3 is TGCGCCAGCAGCCAAGGGACAGGGTTGATCGGCTACACCTTC.

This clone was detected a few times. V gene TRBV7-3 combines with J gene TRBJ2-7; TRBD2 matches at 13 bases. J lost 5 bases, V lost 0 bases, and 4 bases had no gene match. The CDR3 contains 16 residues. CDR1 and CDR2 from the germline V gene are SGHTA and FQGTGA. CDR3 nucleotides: TGTGCCAGCAGCTTAACCGGGACTAGCGGGAACCACGAGCAGTACTTC. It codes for CASSLTGTSGNHEQYF.

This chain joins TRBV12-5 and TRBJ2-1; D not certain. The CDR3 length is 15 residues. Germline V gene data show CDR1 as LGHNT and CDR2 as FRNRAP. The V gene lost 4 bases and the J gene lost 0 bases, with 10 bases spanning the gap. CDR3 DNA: TGTGCTAGTGGTTCCGACTCCAGCTCCTACAATGAGCAGTTCTTC. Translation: CASGSDSSSYNEQFF.

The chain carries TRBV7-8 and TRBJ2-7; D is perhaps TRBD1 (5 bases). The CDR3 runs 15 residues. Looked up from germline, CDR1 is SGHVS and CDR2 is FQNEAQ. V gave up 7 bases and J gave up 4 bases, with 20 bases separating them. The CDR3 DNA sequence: TGTGCCAGCACCCGCGGTTGGGGCGCCGGGTACGAGCAGTACTTC. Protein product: CASTRGWGAGYEQYF. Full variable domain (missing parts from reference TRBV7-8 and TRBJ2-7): GAGVSQSPRYKVAKRGQDVALRCDPISGHVSLFWYQQALGQGPEFLTYFQNEAQLDKSGLPSDRFFAERPEGSVSTLKIQRTQQEDSAVYLCASTRGWGAGYEQYFGPGTRLTVT.

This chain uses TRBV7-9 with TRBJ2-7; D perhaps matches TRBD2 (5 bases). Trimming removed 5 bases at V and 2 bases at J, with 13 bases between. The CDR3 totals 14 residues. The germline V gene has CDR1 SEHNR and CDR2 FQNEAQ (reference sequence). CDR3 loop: CASSPRGGAYEQYF. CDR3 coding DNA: TGTGCCAGCAGCCCTCGCGGAGGTGCCTACGAGCAGTACTTC.

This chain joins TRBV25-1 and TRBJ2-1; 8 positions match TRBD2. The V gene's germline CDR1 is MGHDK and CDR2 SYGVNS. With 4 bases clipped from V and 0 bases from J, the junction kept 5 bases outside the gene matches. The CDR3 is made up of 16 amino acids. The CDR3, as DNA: TGTGCCAGCAGTGTCCCAACTAGCGGCTCCTACAATGAGCAGTTCTTC. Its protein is CASSVPTSGSYNEQFF.